Listed below are T cell receptor beta chains from one sample, sequenced in a study of post-analysis software for immune sequencing data. TCRdb analysed the PCR reads with MiXCR anew, one entry per CDR3 protein. The sample consists of roughly 600,000 distinct CDR3 sequences, roughly 47% of them appearing once. The sequencing input was blood. The source of these receptors is a girl aged 10 to 17 with multiple sclerosis. CDR3s include the opening cysteine and the closing phenylalanine or tryptophan. A D gene is named only where the DNA matches it firmly. Rows may omit the clone size; those that give it use once, few, many or a size class.

NA	TRBV29-1	TRBJ1-1	NA	TGCAGCGTTGAACCTCCGGGGGACACTGAAGCTTTCTTT	CSVEPPGDTEAFF
NA	TRBV7-2	TRBJ2-3	few	TGTGCCAGAATCCCTTTTGGCACAGATACGCAGTATTTT	CARIPFGTDTQYF
NA	TRBV20-1	TRBJ2-1	NA	TGCAGTGCTAGGCCCCGGGACACCGAGCAGTTCTTC	CSARPRDTEQFF
NA	TRBV14	TRBJ1-6	NA	TGTGCCAGCAGCCTACAGGGTCTACATTCACCCCTCCACTTT	CASSLQGLHSPLHF
NA	TRBV29-1	TRBJ2-7	medium-sized	TGCAGCGTTGAGACGGGACACGACTACGAGCAGTACTTC	CSVETGHDYEQYF
TRBD1	TRBV4-1	TRBJ2-1	NA	TGCGCCAGCAGCCAAGGCGGACAGGAAAAGCAGTTCTTC	CASSQGGQEKQFF
TRBD1	TRBV7-3	TRBJ1-1	NA	TGTGCCAGCAGCCCTGACAGGGGAGGCGACACTGAAGCTTTCTTT	CASSPDRGGDTEAFF
NA	TRBV4-1	TRBJ2-7	NA	TGCGCCAGCAGCCAAGAAATGTCGGTTACCTACGAGCAGTACTTC	CASSQEMSVTYEQYF
NA	TRBV7-2	TRBJ2-1	NA	TGTGCCAGCAGCACTAGAGATGGGGCTTTCTACAATGAGCAGTTCTTC	CASSTRDGAFYNEQFF
TRBD1	TRBV29-1	TRBJ2-7	few	TGCAGCGTTCGTCCGGGACAGGCTTCCTACGAGCAGTACTTC	CSVRPGQASYEQYF
NA	TRBV10-3	TRBJ2-7	NA	TGTGCCATCAGGGGGACCAACTACGAGCAGTACTTC	CAIRGTNYEQYF
NA	TRBV29-1	TRBJ1-1	NA	TGCAGCGCTCGGACGGGAAGGACTGAAGCTTTCTTT	CSARTGRTEAFF
NA	TRBV7-2	TRBJ2-7	NA	TGTGCCAGCAGCTTAGGGGAGCAAGAGGCCCAGTACTTC	CASSLGEQEAQYF
TRBD1	TRBV5-1	TRBJ2-7	NA	TGCGCCAGCAGCTTGGGGGCCGGGACAGGCCCCTACGAGCAGTACTTC	CASSLGAGTGPYEQYF
NA	TRBV20-1	TRBJ2-3	NA	TGCAGTGCTAGAGTCCCTTCTGGGACGCAGTATTTT	CSARVPSGTQYF
NA	TRBV5-1	TRBJ2-3	few	TGCGCCAGCAGCTCGCCCTCTGGGCGCCCGTTCAGCACAGATACGCAGTATTTT	CASSSPSGRPFSTDTQYF
TRBD2	TRBV12-3/TRBV12-4	TRBJ2-7	NA	TGTGCCAGCAAGGGACTAGCGGGGGGAGAGCAGTACTTC	CASKGLAGGEQYF
NA	TRBV20-1	TRBJ2-1	few	TGCAGTGCTAGAGTCGGCCTAGAACATGAGCAGTTCTTC	CSARVGLEHEQFF
NA	TRBV10-3	TRBJ2-5	NA	TGTGCCATCAGTGGTTCCCGCGACATAGCACAAGAGACCCAGTACTTC	CAISGSRDIAQETQYF
NA	TRBV12-3/TRBV12-4	TRBJ2-5	once	TGTGCCAGCGGGACTCCTATGGGGGAGACCCAGTACTTC	CASGTPMGETQYF
NA	TRBV7-9	TRBJ2-7	few	TGTGCCAGCAGCTTAGAGGACGGGGCCTACGAGCAGTACTTC	CASSLEDGAYEQYF
NA	TRBV7-2	TRBJ1-1	once	TGTGCCAGCAGCTTATTGGGGGTTCACACTGAAGCTTTCTTT	CASSLLGVHTEAFF
TRBD2	TRBV7-9	TRBJ2-1	few	TGTGCCAGCAGCCCCCCTTTCCGCCGCGGGGGGCCTGACAATGAGCAGTTCTTC	CASSPPFRRGGPDNEQFF
TRBD2	TRBV7-2	TRBJ2-7	NA	TGTGCCAGCAGCTTATTCGCTAGCGGGGGCCTATCCGAGCAGTACTTC	CASSLFASGGLSEQYF
NA	TRBV20-1	TRBJ1-1	NA	TGCAGTGCTAGAGATCTCGGGTCCGGGACTGAAGCTTTCTTT	CSARDLGSGTEAFF
TRBD2	TRBV5-1	TRBJ2-7	NA	TGCGCCAGCAGCTTGTACCCGGGACTAGCGGGGGGTTCCTCCGAGCAGTACTTC	CASSLYPGLAGGSSEQYF
NA	TRBV12-3/TRBV12-4	TRBJ2-5	few	TGTGCCAGCAGCCCCACCTACCAAGAGACCCAGTACTTC	CASSPTYQETQYF
NA	TRBV14	TRBJ1-1	few	TGTGCCAGCAGCCAAGTGGTGCGAACTGAAGCTTTCTTT	CASSQVVRTEAFF
TRBD2	TRBV7-2	TRBJ2-1	NA	TGTGCCAGCCGCACCACTAGCGGGAGGGTATATGAGCAGTTCTTC	CASRTTSGRVYEQFF
NA	TRBV4-1	TRBJ2-7	few	TGCGCCAGCAGCCAAGGATCCCGGGACGACGAGCAGTACTTC	CASSQGSRDDEQYF
NA	TRBV27	TRBJ2-1	NA	TGTGCCAGCACTCCCGGAGGGTACAATGAGCAGTTCTTC	CASTPGGYNEQFF
NA	TRBV20-1	TRBJ2-5	NA	TGCAGTGCTCCCCTTGCGGGGCTCTCACAAGAGACCCAGTACTTC	CSAPLAGLSQETQYF
TRBD1	TRBV27	TRBJ2-7	NA	TGTGCCAGCAGGCCGCCCCGGGACAGGTTGGTCGAGCAGTACTTC	CASRPPRDRLVEQYF
NA	TRBV7-6	TRBJ2-7	NA	TGTGCCAGCAGCTTACAGGGGTGGAACGAGCAGTACTTC	CASSLQGWNEQYF
NA	TRBV12-3/TRBV12-4	TRBJ2-7	NA	TGTGCCAGCAGTCCTCCCGGGGGCTCCTACGAGCAGTACTTC	CASSPPGGSYEQYF
NA	TRBV4-1	TRBJ2-7	many	TGCGCCAGCAGCCCCAGTTCTGCTGGCAGGTACGAGCAGTACTTC	CASSPSSAGRYEQYF
TRBD2	TRBV2	TRBJ2-3	few	TGTGCCAGGTTCGAGGTAGTAGCGGGAGGAATGAACACAGATACGCAGTATTTT	CARFEVVAGGMNTDTQYF
NA	TRBV3-1	TRBJ1-6	NA	TGTGCCAGCAGCCAGGCGGGTTACTCACCCCTCCACTTT	CASSQAGYSPLHF
NA	TRBV20-1	TRBJ2-6	NA	TGCAGTGCTAGTCTGTCTGGGGCCAACGTCCTGACTTTC	CSASLSGANVLTF
NA	TRBV11-2	TRBJ2-3	NA	TGTGCCAGCAGGGGGGCGTCAGATACGCAGTATTTT	CASRGASDTQYF
TRBD2	TRBV6-1	TRBJ2-7	NA	TGTGCCAGCAGCTCGAGGGCTAGCGGGACTAGGAGCTCCTACGAGCAGTACTTC	CASSSRASGTRSSYEQYF
NA	TRBV20-1	TRBJ2-4	few	TGCAGTGCCCCAGACGGTTACAAAAATATTCAGTACTTC	CSAPDGYKNIQYF
NA	TRBV7-9	TRBJ1-2	NA	TGTGCCAGCAGCCGCCGGGAAGCTAACTATGGCTACACCTTC	CASSRREANYGYTF
NA	TRBV12-3/TRBV12-4	TRBJ1-6	NA	TGTGCCAGCAGTCCAGGACAGCGGTATTCACCCCTCCACTTT	CASSPGQRYSPLHF
NA	TRBV7-2	TRBJ2-3	NA	TGTGCCAGCAGCCTATCGGCCCAAGATACGCAGTATTTT	CASSLSAQDTQYF
NA	TRBV28	TRBJ2-7	NA	TGTGCCAGCAACTTTGGGGGATCGAGCGAGCAGTACTTC	CASNFGGSSEQYF